The 3 T cell receptor beta chains listed next were all sequenced from one sample in a study of T cells after yellow fever vaccination. One entry per CDR3 protein results from TCRdb running MiXCR on the 5' RACE reads. Found here are around 600,000 distinct CDR3 sequences, more than 9% of them singletons; the top ten hold 15%. This specimen was PBMCs, taken on the day of the yellow fever booster vaccination. The receptors originated from a man aged 25 to 40 who received the YFV17D yellow fever vaccine.

This chain joins TRBV5-1 and TRBJ2-3; TRBD2 matches 7 bases. Per the germline V gene, CDR1 is SGHRS and CDR2 is YFSETQ. Unmatched junction bases numbered 11, after V lost 3 bases and J lost 4 bases. CDR3 length equals 16 residues. CDR3 in amino acids: CASSSPTTSYADTQYF. The CDR3 DNA is TGCGCCAGCAGCTCGCCGACGACTAGCTACGCAGATACGCAGTATTTT.

The CDR3 bases are TGTGCCAGCAGCTTTGGCGGGAGATACGGGGAGCTGTTTTTT. Its translation: CASSFGGRYGELFF. This rearrangement joins TRBV7-8 to TRBJ2-2; 7 bases match TRBD2. The CDR3 covers 14 residues. V was clipped by 3 bases and J by 7 bases; unmatched bases: 5. CDR1 and CDR2 (germline): SGHVS, FQNEAQ.

In its sample, this clonotype was seen many times. The chain couples TRBV12-3 or TRBV12-4 to TRBJ2-7, with 9 bases fitting TRBD2. With 2 bases clipped from V and 1 base from J, the junction kept 3 bases outside the gene matches. The CDR3 spans 15 residues. The CDR3 DNA is TGTGCCAGCAGTTTACGTGCGGGAGGGTCCTACGAGCAGTACTTC. This sequence encodes CASSLRAGGSYEQYF.